Described below is a single T cell receptor (beta chain) sequence and its context. This CDR3 contains 17 residues. After removal of 11 bases from V and 0 bases from J, the junction contained 16 bases not matched to a gene. Germline V gene data show CDR1 as LGHNT and CDR2 as FRNRAP. The data are from a study of blood T cell repertoires in COVID-19. Overall study context: The study drew acute and convalescent COVID-19 samples from the United States, Italy and Spain. The analysed material was cDNA or gDNA that came from T cells, B-cell-depleted T cells, or PBMCs.

In assigning cohorts, the study relied on participant-reported clinical history. Authors' processing steps: Nucleated cell number was recorded as an estimate derived from reference gene primer amplification. Libraries were prepared by immunoSEQ multiplex PCR; TCRdb keeps only in-frame clonotypes and omits some of them. V, J and clone size were drawn from that table, and D and trimming were deduced from the DNA. The table lists around 85,000 clones, around nine tenths of them singletons. The sequence was collected from a woman aged 50 to 65 with acute COVID-19. The sample was PBMCs or T cells enriched from blood (not recorded which). The V and J genes are TRBV12-5 and TRBJ2-3; TRBD1 matches at 8 bases. The CDR3 is CASKPLPGGVSTDTQYF. The DNA for the CDR3 is TGTGCTTCTAAGCCTCTCCCAGGGGGCGTAAGCACAGATACGCAGTATTTT.